Presented here are 3 T cell receptor beta chains from one specimen sequenced in a study of T cell responses to AZD1222 COVID-19 vaccine. The data were produced by immunoSEQ multiplex PCR, yet TCRdb's version contains in-frame clones alone and is incomplete. The profile shows 95,000 to 150,000 clones, over 75% of them singletons. The sample was peripheral blood, taken on day 0 of AZD1222 vaccination. Receptors originate from an adult in good health.

The CDR3 loop is CASSKGRTPDVNEQFF. CDR3 DNA sequence: TGTGCCAGCAGCAAGGGGAGGACACCGGACGTCAATGAGCAGTTCTTC. The gene calls are TRBV4-2 and TRBJ2-1, with D possibly TRBD2 on 6 matching bases. CDR1 is LGHNA, CDR2 YNFKEQ, per germline. CDR3 length: 16 residues. V shed 5 bases and J shed 6 bases, with 20 bases lying between them.

This clone was picked up a small number of times. The chain combines TRBV4-2 with TRBJ2-1; D uncertain. Germline V gene sequence: CDR1 LGHNA, CDR2 YNFKEQ. Trimming pared 0 bases from V and 0 bases from J, leaving 6 bases between. This CDR3 comprises 15 residues. This CDR3 reads CASSQDAYSYNEQFF. CDR3 DNA sequence: TGTGCCAGCAGCCAAGACGCTTACTCCTACAATGAGCAGTTCTTC.

The chain joins TRBV28 to TRBJ2-6; possibly TRBD2 for D (5 bases). Per the germline V gene, CDR1 is MDHEN and CDR2 is SYDVKM. The CDR3 extends over 15 amino acids. V shed 3 bases and J shed 2 bases, with 8 bases lying between them. The chain's CDR3 is CASSFGRAGANVLTF. CDR3 bases: TGTGCCAGCAGTTTTGGGAGAGCTGGGGCCAACGTCCTGACTTTC.